The 3 T cell receptor beta chains listed next were all sequenced from one sample in a study of T-cell reconstitution after alpha-beta-depleted transplantation in children (dated by TCRdb to 2016 to 2018). Sample treatment or condition, as interpreted from the label and publication: allogeneic hematopoietic cell transplantation with graft depleted of TCRalphabeta T cells and CD19 B cells. Receptors were amplified or captured by PCR. The instrument given in TCRdb is Illumina HiSeq 2500. TCR libraries were prepared with molecular barcoding, using unique molecular identifiers to normalize TCRbeta repertoire quantification. TCRdb reran the public reads through fastp at Q25 and MiXCR, keeping productive beta chains. Rows with one shared CDR3 protein collapse into an entry with the most common genes and DNA. The sample records roughly 76,000 distinct CDR3 sequences, approximately 10% of which are singletons. Approximately 13% of the sample is taken by the ten largest.

The sequenced sample was PBMCs, obtained before TCRalphabeta/CD19-depleted stem cell transplant. The receptors here all came from a boy between 10 and 17 years old with acute myeloid leukemia, due to receive a stem cell transplant.

The DNA for the CDR3 is TGTGCCAGCAGCCCCGCCCGGGGGCCGGGTTACAATGAGCAGTTCTTC. Translated: CASSPARGPGYNEQFF. This chain uses TRBV28 with TRBJ2-1; D possibly matches TRBD1 or TRBD2 (6 bases each). The CDR3 extends over 16 amino acids. Trimming shortened V by 6 bases and J by 4 bases, and 19 bases separated the two germline ends. Germline CDR1 and CDR2: MDHEN and SYDVKM.

V usage is TRBV19 and J usage is TRBJ1-5, with a tentative D call TRBD1 (5 bases). Trimming pared 4 bases from V and 6 bases from J, leaving 13 bases between. Germline CDR1 LNHDA, CDR2 SQIVND (reference sequence). The CDR3 consists of 14 residues. As DNA, the CDR3 is TGTGCCAGTAGTACAGACAGAATTGCTCAGCCCCAGCATTTT. Residues: CASSTDRIAQPQHF.

This clonotype was seen more than once but under ten times. The CDR3 protein is CSARLIANTGELFF. The CDR3 DNA reads TGCAGTGCTAGGCTGATTGCGAACACCGGGGAGCTGTTTTTT. This chain connects TRBV20-1 to TRBJ2-2, with D unclear. V was clipped by 3 bases and J by 0 bases, with 8 bases between them. Germline values: CDR1 DFQATT, CDR2 SNEGSKA (reference sequence). The CDR3 contains 14 residues.